This T cell receptor (beta chain) was sequenced in a study of shared clonotypes between healthy human individuals. Assay used: immunoSEQ multiplex PCR; TCRdb lists only in-frame clones, some missing. The profile covers 1 million to 1.2 million clones, with approximately 80% appearing a single time and about 0.89% taken by the ten largest. Sequencing was done on a sample of memory CD4+ T cells from PBMCs. The subset denotes: CD45RA-negative fraction. The clonotype originates from a man aged 18 to 29 in good health. Some clones in this sample may be carry-over from other donors' samples.

Written as DNA, the CDR3 is TGTGCCAGCAGCTTAGTTACTGGCGGGGAGCTGTTTTTT. Encoded protein: CASSLVTGGELFF. The V call is TRBV11-3, the J call TRBJ2-2; D ambiguous. Germline assignment: CDR1 SGHNT and CDR2 YENEEA. Trimming pared 1 base from V and 7 bases from J, leaving 7 bases between. The CDR3 spans 13 residues.